This paragraph reports one TCR beta chain. During surgery, about 0.5-1 mL peripheral blood was drawn from four of eight donors. No fixed cell number was used; all available blood leukocytes supplied DNA. This sample is drawn from a study of human thymus T cells. Clones were sequenced by immunoSEQ multiplex PCR, and TCRdb holds only the in-frame ones, with some missing. Here the sample spans some 46,000 clones, 95% being singletons. CDR1 and CDR2 (germline): SGHNT, YYREEE (reference sequence). This CDR3 is 15 amino acids long. The V end lost 0 bases, the J end lost 0 bases, and 10 bases lay between the germline ends.

The chain carries TRBV5-4 and TRBJ2-7; D uncertain. Specimen: blood. The source is a girl under three years old with a congenital heart defect but otherwise immunologically healthy. CDR3 residues: CASSLAEVRSYEQYF. In DNA, the CDR3 is TGTGCCAGCAGCTTGGCCGAGGTTCGCTCCTACGAGCAGTACTTC.